A selection of T cell receptor beta chains follows, all from one sample in a study of beta chain features in type 1 diabetes. This table comes from immunoSEQ multiplex PCR, and its TCRdb copy is limited to in-frame clones, with some not included. Of under 90,000 clones detected, about 32% appear once; the ten largest clones hold roughly 0.44%. The sequencing sample was made of stem cell memory CD4+ T cells from blood. The receptors shown here come from a woman aged 18-29 years in good health. The CDR3 runs from the conserved cysteine through the conserved F or W. The D gene is left open where the match is weak. Rows give clone size only sometimes, using once, few, many, or a class for an expanded clone.

D	size	V	J	DNA	CDR3
TRBD1	few	TRBV30	TRBJ1-1	TGTGCCTGGGCGAGGGGGCACACTGAAGCTTTCTTT	CAWARGHTEAFF
NA	NA	TRBV7-2	TRBJ2-5	TGTGCCAGCAGCAAAGCCCTACAAGAGACCCAGTACTTC	CASSKALQETQYF
TRBD2	few	TRBV2	TRBJ2-2	TGTGCCAGCAGTGTAGAGGGACTAGTTGTTGCCGGGGAGCTGTTTTTT	CASSVEGLVVAGELFF
NA	few	TRBV7-9	TRBJ1-2	TGTGCCAGCAGCTTAGAACGACAGCCCTATGGCTACACCTTC	CASSLERQPYGYTF
TRBD1	few	TRBV11-2	TRBJ1-2	TGTGCCAGCACTTACAGGGGAGGTGGCTACACCTTC	CASTYRGGGYTF
NA	few	TRBV5-6	TRBJ1-1	TGTGCCAGCAGCAGGGGTGGGCCCGTCAACACTGAAGCTTTCTTT	CASSRGGPVNTEAFF
TRBD2	few	TRBV5-4	TRBJ2-5	TGTGCCAGCAGCTTCCGACTAGCGGGTTACCAAGAGACCCAGTACTTC	CASSFRLAGYQETQYF
TRBD2	once	TRBV4-1	TRBJ2-5	TGCGCCAGCAGCCAAGCAGCGGGGGGGCGGGAGACCCAGTACTTC	CASSQAAGGRETQYF
TRBD1	few	TRBV10-3	TRBJ2-6	TGTGCCATCGGGACAGGGGTCTTTGGGGCCAACGTCCTGACTTTC	CAIGTGVFGANVLTF
NA	NA	TRBV10-3	TRBJ2-3	TGTGCCATCAGTGGGGACTCACCCACGCAGTATTTT	CAISGDSPTQYF
TRBD1	once	TRBV6-6	TRBJ1-5	TGTGCCAGCAGGAAAACAGGGGTAACGAGCAATCAGCCCCAGCATTTT	CASRKTGVTSNQPQHF
NA	few	TRBV5-1	TRBJ1-4	TGCGCCAGCAGCTTGGAGGGAGCAACTAATGAAAAACTGTTTTTT	CASSLEGATNEKLFF
NA	few	TRBV7-2	TRBJ1-4	TGTGCCAGCAGCCTTAGACTGACTGAAAAACTGTTTTTT	CASSLRLTEKLFF
TRBD1	NA	TRBV6-5	TRBJ2-7	TGTGCCAGCAGTTACTCCGGACAGGGAAGCAACGAGCAGTACTTC	CASSYSGQGSNEQYF
TRBD1	NA	TRBV5-1	TRBJ1-1	TGCGCCAGCAGCTCGAACCGGGACAGGGAAGCTTTCTTT	CASSSNRDREAFF
NA	NA	TRBV5-1	TRBJ2-7	TGCGCCAGCAGGTTGGACAAACCCTACGAGCAGTACTTC	CASRLDKPYEQYF
NA	NA	TRBV21-1	TRBJ2-7	TGTGCCAGCAGCAAAGGGCAGGGGCCGAGCTCCTACGAGCAGTACTTC	CASSKGQGPSSYEQYF
TRBD2	few	TRBV5-1	TRBJ2-7	TGCGCCAGCAGCTTGGTCGGACCTCCTACTCGGGTGGCGGGAGAGGGCGAGCAGTACTTC	CASSLVGPPTRVAGEGEQYF
NA	NA	TRBV5-1	TRBJ2-7	TGCGCCAGCAGCTTGGGTGACCTAGTCTTGAACGAGCAGTACTTC	CASSLGDLVLNEQYF
NA	NA	TRBV5-1	TRBJ1-2	TGCGCCAGCAGCTTGTCGGGGGGCATGGACTATGGCTACACCTTC	CASSLSGGMDYGYTF
NA	NA	TRBV5-6	TRBJ1-6	TGTGCCAGCAGCTTGTTTGAGGTTAGGTGGGGCCGGTCACCCCTCCACTTT	CASSLFEVRWGRSPLHF
NA	NA	TRBV2	TRBJ1-1	TGTGCCAGCAGTGAACAGGGGGAAGCTTTCTTT	CASSEQGEAFF
TRBD2	few	TRBV5-1	TRBJ2-1	TGCGCCAGCAGGTTTGGGCTAGCGGCTGGTCTTTTTGAGCAGTTCTTC	CASRFGLAAGLFEQFF
NA	few	TRBV5-1	TRBJ1-4	TGCGCCAGCAGCTTGCAGCAGGCTAATGAAAAACTGTTTTTT	CASSLQQANEKLFF
NA	few	TRBV30	TRBJ1-4	TGTGCCTGGAGACAGGATAATGAAAAACTGTTTTTT	CAWRQDNEKLFF
NA	few	TRBV18	TRBJ1-1	TGTGCCAGCTCGCACCAGATCCCAGACAAAACTGAAGCTTTCTTT	CASSHQIPDKTEAFF
NA	NA	TRBV6-1	TRBJ1-5	TGTGCCAGCAGTGACACCGGTCTCAATCAGCCCCAGCATTTT	CASSDTGLNQPQHF
NA	NA	TRBV21-1	TRBJ2-7	TGTGCCAGCAGCAAAACCTCGTCGGGAGTTTGGGACGAGCAGTACTTC	CASSKTSSGVWDEQYF
NA	NA	TRBV27	TRBJ1-1	TGTGCCAGCAGTTTATCGACCACGGTCGGGATGAACACTGAAGCTTTCTTT	CASSLSTTVGMNTEAFF
TRBD1	NA	TRBV6-1	TRBJ1-1	TGTGCCAGCAGGATAGGACAGGGTGGGACTGAAGCTTTCTTT	CASRIGQGGTEAFF
TRBD2	NA	TRBV19	TRBJ2-7	TGTGCCAGTAGTCCCTCTAGCGGGAGGAATGACGAGCAGTACTTC	CASSPSSGRNDEQYF
TRBD1	few	TRBV6-5	TRBJ1-2	TGTGCCAGCAGTTACCCGGGACAGTCCTATGGCTACACCTTC	CASSYPGQSYGYTF
TRBD2	NA	TRBV6-5	TRBJ2-7	TGTGCCAGCAGCTTGACTAGCACTTCCTACGAGCAGTACTTC	CASSLTSTSYEQYF
NA	few	TRBV7-2	TRBJ2-1	TGTGCCAGCAGCTTTGGTACCACTGGCAATGAGCAGTTCTTC	CASSFGTTGNEQFF
NA	NA	TRBV5-1	TRBJ2-6	TGCGCCAGCAGCTTGGTTCCGTCCTTTATCTCTGGGGCCAACGTCCTGACTTTC	CASSLVPSFISGANVLTF
NA	few	TRBV7-8	TRBJ2-3	TGTGCCACCCGGGATCACAACACAGATACGCAGTATTTT	CATRDHNTDTQYF
TRBD1	NA	TRBV11-1	TRBJ2-5	TGTGCCAGCAGCTTAGCCGGGACAGGGCAGAGGGAGACCCAGTACTTC	CASSLAGTGQRETQYF
NA	few	TRBV5-6	TRBJ2-3	TGTGCCAGCAGCTTGGTCTCTGATACGCAGTATTTT	CASSLVSDTQYF
TRBD1	NA	TRBV5-4	TRBJ1-2	TGTGCCAGCAGCTCTCCGACAGGGGAGGACTATGGCTACACCTTC	CASSSPTGEDYGYTF
NA	NA	TRBV18	TRBJ1-5	TGTGCCAGCTCACTCATCAGCGAAGATCAGCCCCAGCATTTT	CASSLISEDQPQHF
TRBD1	NA	TRBV6-5	TRBJ1-2	TGTGCCAGCAGTTACACGATACAGGGGGCGGATGGCTACACCTTC	CASSYTIQGADGYTF
NA	NA	TRBV7-9	TRBJ2-7	TGTGCCAGCAGCTCTTTCGGGAGCCTCTACGAGCAGTACTTC	CASSSFGSLYEQYF
TRBD1	few	TRBV4-1	TRBJ1-2	TGCGCCAGCAGCCCGGACAGGGTCTATGGCTACACCTTC	CASSPDRVYGYTF
NA	NA	TRBV14	TRBJ1-1	TGTGCCAGCAGCCCCGAGTGGAACACTGAAGCTTTCTTT	CASSPEWNTEAFF
NA	NA	TRBV5-1	TRBJ1-1	TGCGCCAGTACACCCCAGGCCACAGGCCCGAACACTGAAGCTTTCTTT	CASTPQATGPNTEAFF
NA	few	TRBV11-2	TRBJ2-5	TGTGCCAGCAGCTTTTCGGGGGGCGGGGAGACCCAGTACTTC	CASSFSGGGETQYF
TRBD1	NA	TRBV18	TRBJ2-7	TGTGCCAGCTCACGGACAGGGGGGTTCTACGAACAGTACTTC	CASSRTGGFYEQYF
TRBD2	few	TRBV28	TRBJ2-1	TGTGCCAGCAGTTTATCGGCGGGGACGGGGGGCAATGAGCAGTTCTTC	CASSLSAGTGGNEQFF
TRBD2	NA	TRBV6-5	TRBJ2-5	TGTGCCAGCAGTTGGGCCCCGGGGGGAGAGACCCAGTACTTC	CASSWAPGGETQYF
NA	NA	TRBV9	TRBJ2-3	TGTGCCAGCAGTGCTGCAGTGGATACGCAGTATTTT	CASSAAVDTQYF